The 18 T cell receptor beta chains reported below all come from one sample, sequenced in a study of PD-1 blockade in mismatch repair-deficient tumors. Assay used: immunoSEQ multiplex PCR; TCRdb lists only in-frame clones, some missing. The sample shows some 120,000 clones, 85% to 90% of them seen only once. The sample consisted of peripheral blood, taken approximately 71 weeks after starting pembrolizumab. All receptors come from an adult with mismatch repair-deficient cancer.

The chain uses TRBV28 and TRBJ1-5; TRBD1 agrees at 7 bases. CDR1 MDHEN and CDR2 SYDVKM come from the germline V gene. J gave up 0 bases and V 6 bases, and 5 bases lay outside the gene matches. The CDR3 is 15 residues long. The CDR3 protein is CASRKQGYSNQPQHF. The CDR3 DNA reads as TGTGCCAGCAGGAAACAGGGGTATAGCAATCAGCCCCAGCATTTT.

The rearrangement joins TRBV28 to TRBJ2-7, with D tentatively TRBD1 or TRBD2 (6 bases each). The CDR3 runs 14 residues. Trimming removed 8 bases from V and 5 bases from J, with 19 bases in between. The germline gives CDR1 MDHEN, CDR2 SYDVKM. CDR3 coding DNA: TGTGCCAGCGGGTTCAGCCCGGGGGCAGACGAGCAGTACTTC. As protein: CASGFSPGADEQYF.

J is TRBJ1-2 and V is TRBV19, with TRBD1 as a possible D gene (5 bases). Germline-derived CDR1 and CDR2 are LNHDA and SQIVND (reference sequence). With 7 bases removed from V and 8 bases from J, the gap between germline ends came to 14 bases. This CDR3 contains 12 residues. For the CDR3, the DNA is TGTGCCAGTACCCCAGGGTTCTTCGGCTACACCTTC. Translating it yields CASTPGFFGYTF.

The CDR3 is CASSGTSGSFTTYEQYF. In DNA, the CDR3 is TGTGCCAGCAGCGGAACTAGCGGGAGCTTTACTACCTACGAGCAGTACTTC. J is TRBJ2-7 and V is TRBV11-2, with 11 bases lining up with TRBD2. Germline V CDR1 and CDR2: SGHAT, FQNNGV. This CDR3 has 17 amino acids. Trimming took 5 bases from V and 2 from J; bases not matched to a gene: 11.

This clone showed up just once. V gene TRBV5-4 combines with J gene TRBJ2-7; no definite D call. V lost 3 bases and J 5 bases, leaving 15 bases between the germline ends. CDR1 is SGHNT and CDR2 is YYREEE in the germline V gene (reference sequence). This CDR3 contains 14 residues. CDR3 nucleotides: TGTGCCAGCAGCTCTAGTGGTCCCCCTCACGAGCAGTACTTC. Translated, it gives CASSSSGPPHEQYF.

The rearrangement uses TRBV7-2 and TRBJ1-3; D may be TRBD1 (5 bases). The CDR3 is 13 amino acids. V was trimmed by 4 bases and J by 4 bases, leaving 8 bases between them. Germline V gives CDR1 SGHTA, CDR2 FQGNSA. The CDR3 here is CASSYRQGNTIYF. CDR3 bases: TGTGCCAGCAGCTACAGACAGGGAAACACCATATATTTT.

The gene calls are TRBV4-1 and TRBJ2-1; tentative D call: TRBD1 (6 bases). This CDR3 has 15 amino acids. V was shortened by 3 bases and J by 2 bases, with 11 bases between the two germline ends. CDR1 is MGHRA and CDR2 is YSYEKL in the germline V gene. The CDR3 DNA sequence: TGCGCCAGCAGCCAGACCAGGGGCACCTACAATGAGCAGTTCTTC. Its protein is CASSQTRGTYNEQFF.

This clone is a singleton in its sample. The rearrangement uses TRBV10-2 and TRBJ1-2; D is unclear. This CDR3 spans 15 amino acids. CDR1 and CDR2 from the germline V gene are WSHSY and SAAADI. The V end lost 3 bases, the J end lost 2 bases, and 13 bases lay between the germline ends. CDR3: CASSELTTANYGYTF. CDR3 in DNA: TGCGCCAGCAGTGAATTAACGACGGCGAACTATGGCTACACCTTC.

DNA for the CDR3: TGTGCCAGCAGTTGGGTCGTGGGAAGCGCTGAAGCTTTCTTT. Its translation is CASSWVVGSAEAFF. This sequence joins TRBV5-5 and TRBJ1-1; D remains unclear. The CDR3 runs to 14 residues. Trimming left V 5 bases short and J 6 bases short, with 17 bases between. From germline, CDR1 is SGHKS and CDR2 YYEKEE (reference sequence).

The chain is built from TRBV29-1 and TRBJ2-7; D not resolved. Trimming pared 0 bases from V and 1 base from J, leaving 4 bases between. CDR3 size: 12 residues. Germline CDR1 and CDR2: SQVTM and ANQGSEA. Here the CDR3 reads CSVEEGSYEQYF. Written as DNA, the CDR3 is TGCAGCGTTGAAGAAGGGTCCTACGAGCAGTACTTC.

This clone was observed once. This rearrangement joins TRBV13 to TRBJ2-7, with a weak D call TRBD2 (5 bases). CDR3 length: 13 residues. The V end lost 5 bases, the J end lost 4 bases, and 12 bases lay between the germline ends. Germline V gene lookup returns CDR1 PRHDT and CDR2 FYEKMQ (reference sequence). The CDR3 coding sequence is TGTGCCAGCAGCCTCGGGATCCTATACGAGCAGTACTTC. Amino acids: CASSLGILYEQYF. Supplemented by reference TRBV13 and TRBJ2-7, the full variable domain reads AAGVIQSPRHLIKEKRETATLKCYPIPRHDTVYWYQQGPGQDPQFLISFYEKMQSDKGSIPDRFSAQQFSDYHSELNMSSLELGDSALYFCASSLGILYEQYFGPGTRLTVT.

V gene TRBV11-2 combines with J gene TRBJ2-1, with 8 bases aligning to TRBD2. Germline values: CDR1 SGHAT, CDR2 FQNNGV. This CDR3 region has 19 residues. Unmatched junction bases numbered 13, after V lost 1 base and J lost 2 bases. DNA for the CDR3: TGTGCCAGCAGCTTAGGGGACCCTTCCGGGAGGGCCCCCTACAATGAGCAGTTCTTC. It codes for CASSLGDPSGRAPYNEQFF. The whole variable domain, remainder taken from reference TRBV11-2 and TRBJ2-1, is EAGVAQSPRYKIIEKRQSVAFWCNPISGHATLYWYQQILGQGPKLLIQFQNNGVVDDSQLPKDRFSAERLKGVDSTLKIQPAKLEDSAVYLCASSLGDPSGRAPYNEQFFGPGTRLTVL.

This chain connects TRBV7-8 to TRBJ2-3; 14 bases match TRBD2. The CDR3 has 17 residues. With 4 bases clipped from V and 0 bases from J, the junction kept 3 bases outside the gene matches. The germline V gene has CDR1 SGHVS and CDR2 FQNEAQ. The chain's CDR3 is CASSSGLAGVSTDTQYF. The CDR3, as DNA: TGTGCCAGCAGCTCGGGACTAGCGGGAGTTAGCACAGATACGCAGTATTTT. The variable domain in full, with the rest retrieved from reference TRBV7-8 and TRBJ2-3, is GAGVSQSPRYKVAKRGQDVALRCDPISGHVSLFWYQQALGQGPEFLTYFQNEAQLDKSGLPSDRFFAERPEGSVSTLKIQRTQQEDSAVYLCASSSGLAGVSTDTQYFGPGTRLTVL.

V is TRBV7-9 and J is TRBJ2-3; 8 bases fit TRBD1. Germline lookup yields CDR1 SEHNR and CDR2 FQNEAQ (reference sequence). J lost 6 bases, V lost 3 bases, and 8 bases had no gene match. The CDR3 length is 15 residues. This chain's CDR3 is CASSFRTGSEDTQYF. The CDR3 region has the DNA TGTGCCAGCAGCTTCCGGACAGGGTCCGAGGATACGCAGTATTTT.

The chain carries TRBV15 and TRBJ2-5; a weak D match, TRBD1 (5 bases). CDR1 and CDR2 (germline): LNHNV, YYDKDF (reference sequence). The length of the CDR3 is 13 residues. Trimming removed 0 bases at V and 5 bases at J, with 7 bases between. In DNA form, the CDR3 reads TGTGCCACCAGCAGAGATAGGGGCGAGACCCAGTACTTC. Residues: CATSRDRGETQYF.

CDR3 region: CASSWGPWGQGPRLRNQPQHF. The CDR3 coding sequence is TGTGCCAGCAGTTGGGGACCGTGGGGACAGGGGCCGCGCCTTCGCAATCAGCCCCAGCATTTT. This chain connects TRBV28 to TRBJ1-5, with 10 bases fitting TRBD1. The CDR3 is made up of 21 amino acids. With V trimmed by 4 bases and J by 2 bases, 20 bases remained unmatched. The V gene's germline CDR1 is MDHEN and CDR2 SYDVKM.

The chain is built from TRBV7-9 and TRBJ2-7; D gene ambiguous. V was shortened by 1 base and J by 2 bases, with 12 bases between the two germline ends. The germline V gene encodes CDR1 SEHNR and CDR2 FQNEAQ (reference sequence). The CDR3 is 15 residues long. The CDR3, as DNA: TGTGCCAGCAGCTTAGGCAGTAAACCTCCCTACGAGCAGTACTTC. Translated, it gives CASSLGSKPPYEQYF.

This clone appeared once. The chain carries TRBV18 and TRBJ2-5; 8 nucleotides align to TRBD1. CDR1 is KGHSH, CDR2 LQKENI, per germline. The CDR3 has 14 residues. The V segment lost 4 bases and the J segment 1 base; nucleotides outside the gene matches: 2. Here the CDR3 reads CASSQTGGQETQYF. The CDR3 DNA reads TGTGCCAGCTCACAAACAGGGGGCCAAGAGACCCAGTACTTC.